Listed here are 8 T cell receptor beta chains from one sample, sequenced in a study of read filtering for tumor transcriptome and immune sequencing. This library used about 400 ng RNA and molecular barcoded adaptors spanning alpha/delta and beta/gamma chains. TCRdb re-called the reads with MiXCR, one entry per CDR3 protein. In the table there are under 150,000 distinct CDR3 sequences, roughly 13% of which are singletons. The sample taken for sequencing was a population of CD138-negative cells sorted from bone marrow. All receptors come from a donor aged 40 or older with multiple myeloma.

This clonotype was counted many times. The J gene is TRBJ2-7, the V gene TRBV19; maybe TRBD1 (6 bases). V lost 6 bases to trimming and J lost 1 base, with 13 bases between them. This CDR3 spans 14 amino acids. Germline V CDR1 and CDR2: LNHDA, SQIVND (reference sequence). The CDR3 loop is CASRRQADSYEQYF. The CDR3 coding sequence is TGTGCCAGTAGGAGACAGGCGGATTCCTACGAGCAGTACTTC. The complete variable domain, with remaining parts taken from reference TRBV19 and TRBJ2-7, reads DGGITQSPKYLFRKEGQNVTLSCEQNLNHDAMYWYRQDPGQGLRLIYYSQIVNDFQKGDIAEGYSVSREKKESFPLTVTSAQKNPTAFYLCASRRQADSYEQYFGPGTRLTVT.

Comment on this clonotype: Sequence at one end of the junction differs from germline and may be a read error. The chain combines TRBV6-5 with TRBJ2-2; 8 bases align to TRBD1. In germline, CDR1 is MNHEY, CDR2 SVGAGI. The CDR3 is 17 amino acids. CDR3: CAGSSSKGQANTGELFF. The CDR3 nucleotides are TGTGCCGGCAGTTCATCCAAGGGACAGGCGAACACCGGGGAGCTGTTTTTT.

The V gene is TRBV7-9, the J gene TRBJ2-5, with 10 positions matching TRBD2. The CDR3 sequence is 15 residues long. The V gene end was trimmed by 3 bases and the J gene end by 5 bases; junction bases not matched to a gene: 6. Germline lookup yields CDR1 SEHNR and CDR2 FQNEAQ (reference sequence). The CDR3 region is CASSFPLTSGETQYF. The CDR3 coding sequence is TGTGCCAGCAGCTTCCCTTTGACTAGCGGGGAGACCCAGTACTTC.

In this sample, this clonotype turned up many times. This chain uses TRBV7-2 with TRBJ1-3; D not resolved. The V end lost 5 bases, the J end lost 3 bases, and 8 bases lay between the germline ends. The CDR3 loop spans 13 amino acids. The germline V gene encodes CDR1 SGHTA and CDR2 FQGNSA. CDR3 DNA: TGTGCCAGCAGCCGGGCGAGTGGAAACACCATATATTTT. Protein: CASSRASGNTIYF.

This sequence joins TRBV6-2 or TRBV6-3 and TRBJ1-3; the D is unclear. Trimming took off 2 bases at V and 11 bases at J, with 7 bases between the two ends. Germline V gene data show CDR1 as MNHEY and CDR2 as SVGEGT. The CDR3 spans 11 residues. The CDR3 DNA reads TGTGCCAGCAGTTACGACAACTCCATATATTTT. Translated: CASSYDNSIYF.

The chain uses TRBV7-3 and TRBJ2-2, with 13 bases aligning to TRBD2. Germline loops: CDR1 SGHTA, CDR2 FQGTGA. The V and J ends lost 0 bases and 8 bases, in that order; junction bases with no gene match: 6. The CDR3 extends over 17 amino acids. Here the CDR3 DNA reads TGTGCCAGCAGCTTAACCCCCGGACTAGCGGGAGTTGGGGAGCTGTTTTTT. It translates to CASSLTPGLAGVGELFF.

The chain carries TRBV14 and TRBJ2-7, with a tentative D call TRBD2 (5 bases). V was shortened by 5 bases and J by 4 bases, with 12 bases between the two germline ends. From germline, CDR1 is SGHDN and CDR2 FVKESK. The CDR3 length is 13 residues. DNA for the CDR3: TGTGCCAGCAGCTTCGGGAACTTATACGAGCAGTACTTC. This codes for CASSFGNLYEQYF.

This clonotype appeared many times. The V call is TRBV7-9, the J call TRBJ1-1; TRBD1 agrees at 9 bases. V was clipped by 6 bases and J by 3 bases; unmatched bases: 5. The CDR3 length is 14 residues. CDR1 and CDR2 from the germline V gene are SEHNR and FQNEAQ (reference sequence). CDR3 nucleotides: TGTGCCAGCAGACCGGGACAGGGTTACACTGAAGCTTTCTTT. Translating it yields CASRPGQGYTEAFF.